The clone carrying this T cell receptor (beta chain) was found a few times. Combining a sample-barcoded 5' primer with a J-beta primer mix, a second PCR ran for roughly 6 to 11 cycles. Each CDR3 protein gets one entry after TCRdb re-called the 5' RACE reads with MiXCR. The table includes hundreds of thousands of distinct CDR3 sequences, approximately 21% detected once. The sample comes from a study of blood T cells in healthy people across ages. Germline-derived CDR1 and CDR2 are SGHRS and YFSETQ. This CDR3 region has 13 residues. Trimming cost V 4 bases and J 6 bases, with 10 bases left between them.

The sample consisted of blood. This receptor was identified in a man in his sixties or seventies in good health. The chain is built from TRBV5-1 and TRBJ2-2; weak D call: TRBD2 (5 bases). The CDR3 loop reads CASSPLASGELFF. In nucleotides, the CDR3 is TGCGCCAGCAGCCCCCTAGCTTCCGGGGAGCTGTTTTTT.